The next 11 T cell receptor beta chains were all read from a single sample in a study of blood T cells in healthy people across ages. A sample-barcoded 5' primer and a J-beta primer mix were used in a second PCR of roughly 6 to 11 cycles. TCRdb ran MiXCR on the 5' RACE reads and lists one entry per CDR3 protein. The sample includes roughly 1,100,000 distinct CDR3 sequences, about 25% of them seen just once. In addition, the sample was reused for a study of T cells of mothers and their children.

The sequenced sample was blood. The receptors derive from a girl aged 2 to 9 in good health.

There are a few counts of this clonotype. This chain joins TRBV27 and TRBJ2-3; D remains ambiguous. CDR1 is MNHEY, CDR2 SMNVEV, per germline (reference sequence). Trimming pared 4 bases from V and 5 bases from J, leaving 10 bases between. CDR3 size: 13 residues. The CDR3 is CASSSLDEDTQYF. The CDR3 DNA is TGTGCCAGCAGTTCCCTCGATGAAGATACGCAGTATTTT.

The chain couples TRBV6-1 to TRBJ1-1; D is undetermined. CDR1 is MNHNS, CDR2 SASEGT, per germline. The CDR3 covers 13 residues. V dropped 4 bases and J dropped 5 bases, with 11 bases sitting between them. The CDR3 protein is CASSGNGVTEAFF. DNA for the CDR3: TGTGCCAGCAGTGGGAACGGGGTTACTGAAGCTTTCTTT.

This clonotype came up a few times. Compared with germline, one end of the junction differs, possibly owing to a read error. The chain is built from TRBV7-7 and TRBJ2-7, with TRBD2 as a possible D gene (5 bases). Germline CDR1 SSHAT, CDR2 FNYEAQ (reference sequence). The CDR3 spans 21 residues. The DNA of the CDR3 is TGTGCTAGCAGCTTTCCAGTAAAATCCGGGTCGCGGGCGGAAGAATCCTACGAGCAGTACTTC. This translates into CASSFPVKSGSRAEESYEQYF.

This clonotype was picked up one time. The junction departs from germline at one end; a sequencing error may be responsible. The chain uses TRBV13 and TRBJ2-2; D is possibly TRBD2 (5 bases). This CDR3 is built from 14 residues. Germline lookup yields CDR1 PRHDT and CDR2 FYEKMQ (reference sequence). CDR3 in DNA: TGTGGCAGCAGTCGCAACGGGGTCACCGGGGAGCTGTTTTTT. This sequence encodes CGSSRNGVTGELFF.

Only a few counts were recorded for this clonotype. CDR3 residues: CAISEEGVGSNYGYTF. The DNA of the CDR3 is TGTGCCATCAGTGAGGAAGGGGTAGGCAGCAACTATGGCTACACCTTC. The chain employs TRBV10-3 and TRBJ1-2; D is possibly TRBD1 (5 bases). In germline, CDR1 is ENHRY, CDR2 SYGVKD. The CDR3 length is 16 residues. V dropped 2 bases and J dropped 2 bases, with 15 bases sitting between them.

The rearrangement links TRBV6-6 to TRBJ1-3, with TRBD1 matching 10 bases. J lost 7 bases, V lost 2 bases, and 14 bases had no gene match. The CDR3 loop spans 18 amino acids. Germline loops: CDR1 MNHNY, CDR2 SVGAGI (reference sequence). For the CDR3, the DNA is TGTGCCAGCAGTTACATTCGAGAGCCGGGACAGGGGATTAACACCATATATTTT. It yields the protein CASSYIREPGQGINTIYF.

Details on this clonotype: The CDR3 carries no conserved terminal phenylalanine or tryptophan, so it likely arises from a read error. The gene calls are TRBV29-1 and TRBJ2-5; 7 bases match TRBD1. V was clipped by 2 bases and J by 5 bases; unmatched bases: 5. This CDR3 comprises 13 residues. CDR1 SQVTM and CDR2 ANQGSEA come from the germline V gene. The CDR3 is CSVELDRTETQYS. The CDR3 DNA follows: TGCAGCGTTGAACTGGACAGGACGGAGACCCAGTACTCC.

In its sample, this clonotype was seen a few times. The rearrangement joins TRBV19 to TRBJ2-7; 10 bases match TRBD1. V trimming: 3 bases; J trimming: 4 bases; junction bases outside the gene matches: 3. In germline, CDR1 is LNHDA, CDR2 SQIVND (reference sequence). The CDR3 has 14 residues. CDR3 DNA sequence: TGTGCCAGTAGTATGACAGGGGGCGCGTACGAGCAGTACTTC. This sequence encodes CASSMTGGAYEQYF.

The J gene is TRBJ2-2, the V gene TRBV29-1; a possible D gene is TRBD1 (6 bases). V lost 0 bases and J 1 base, leaving 9 bases between the germline ends. The CDR3 has 15 amino acids. Germline V lookup: CDR1 SQVTM, CDR2 ANQGSEA. The CDR3 DNA sequence: TGCAGCGTTGAAGAGCCGGGACAGAACACCGGGGAGCTGTTTTTT. Its protein is CSVEEPGQNTGELFF.

The sample holds a few counts of this clonotype. The V and J genes are TRBV5-1 and TRBJ2-3; D is uncertain. Germline CDR1 is SGHRS and CDR2 is YFSETQ. CDR3 size: 16 residues. V gave up 5 bases and J gave up 2 bases, with 18 bases separating them. This CDR3 is CASSSALPNPTDTQYF. CDR3 bases: TGCGCCAGCAGTTCCGCACTTCCGAACCCCACAGATACGCAGTATTTT.

V is TRBV7-3 and J is TRBJ2-2; D unclear. Deletions cut 5 bases from V and 1 base from J, with 11 bases between. The germline V gene has CDR1 SGHTA and CDR2 FQGTGA. This CDR3 region has 15 residues. CDR3 sequence: CASSPVPGNTGELFF. In nucleotides, the CDR3 is TGTGCCAGCAGCCCAGTCCCAGGGAACACCGGGGAGCTGTTTTTT.